What follows is one T cell receptor (beta chain) and its context. Its specificity is unknown. These data belong to a study of cytomegalovirus exposure and HLA in healthy donors. This PCR relied on a set of 60 Vbeta primers and 13 Jbeta primers. The protocol was immunoSEQ multiplex PCR, while the TCRdb copy is restricted to in-frame clones and leaves out a portion. Here the sample spans over 55,000 clones, around 89% being singletons. The study sampled nominally healthy donors, though unrecorded immune exposures were likely. Trimming removed 7 bases from V and 6 bases from J; junction bases left unmatched: 6. This CDR3 contains 15 residues. CDR1 is SNHLY and CDR2 is FYNNEI in the germline V gene. Findings and caveats of the study: Several of the most significant clusters appeared linked to common viral pathogens, based on a later analysis. Reports described diagnosis of cytomegalovirus status by the classifier as highly specific and sensitive.

The source is a woman in her 30s in good health and CMV-seropositive. The sample taken for sequencing was PBMCs. The rearrangement links TRBV2 to TRBJ2-2; TRBD1 matches 12 bases. Here the CDR3 reads CASIPGTGGPGELFF. CDR3 coding DNA: TGTGCCAGCATTCCCGGGACAGGGGGCCCCGGGGAGCTGTTTTTT.